The T cell receptor (beta chain) described here comes from a study of Ad26.COV2.S vaccination and SARS-CoV-2 variants. Study details: Donor was in the COV1001 Ad26.COV2.S trial arm. In the study, Ad26.COV2.S was injected intramuscularly once, or twice 56 days apart. Whole-study results and caveats: Placebo recipients and vaccine recipients were similar in non-spike TCR breadth.

As to this clone: Antigen specificity is unknown.

Germline V gene sequence: CDR1 SGHRS, CDR2 YFSETQ. Trimming removed 2 bases at V and 1 base at J, with 7 bases between. The CDR3 covers 13 residues. The treatment denotes: some 19 received Ad26.COV2.S at low or high dose, single or two shots; several received placebo; per-sample allocation not given. Vaccine and placebo recipients were sampled on day 63 after the first injection. Expressing Wuhan-strain SARS-CoV-2 spike, an Ad26 vector served as the vaccine. Sequenced by immunoSEQ multiplex PCR; TCRdb stores in-frame clones only, minus some. This sample carries some 350,000 clones, about 88% of them seen once, and the ten largest clones take 2.5% to 3.5%.

The clonotype comes from a person between 18 and 60 years old who received the Ad26.COV2.S COVID-19 vaccine or a placebo. The sample was peripheral blood, taken in a trial of Ad26.COV2.S vaccine versus placebo. V gene TRBV5-1 combines with J gene TRBJ2-7; no clear D gene. The CDR3 coding sequence is TGCGCCAGCAGCTTCCAAGTTTCCTACGAGCAGTACTTC. Protein product: CASSFQVSYEQYF.